Following are 30 T cell receptor beta chains from one sample sequenced in a study of blood T cell repertoires in COVID-19. The assay was immunoSEQ multiplex PCR, and TCRdb's table has in-frame clones only and misses some. The sample comprises roughly 250,000 clones, over 80% of which are singletons, and 0.95% to 1.5% rests with the top ten. The material sequenced was PBMCs or T cells enriched from blood (not recorded which). These receptors were obtained from a human donor in a cohort exposed to, infected with or recovered from COVID-19 (not recorded which). The donor label of this sample is uncertain.

This rearrangement joins TRBV5-6 to TRBJ1-1; 7 nucleotides line up with TRBD1. The CDR3 has 15 amino acids. The J segment lost 5 bases and the V segment lost 4 bases, leaving 11 bases of the junction unmatched. Germline lookup yields CDR1 SGHDT and CDR2 YYEEEE. The CDR3 coding sequence is TGTGCCAGCAGCCCGGGACCGGACAGGACAACTGAAGCTTTCTTT. It translates to CASSPGPDRTTEAFF.

The chain has TRBV19 and TRBJ1-1; 12 bases map to TRBD1. Germline V gives CDR1 LNHDA, CDR2 SQIVND (reference sequence). This CDR3 region has 15 residues. J gave up 7 bases and V 2 bases, and 5 bases lay outside the gene matches. The DNA for the CDR3 is TGTGCCAGTAGTATAACGGGACAGGGGGCAGGTGAAGCTTTCTTT. It encodes CASSITGQGAGEAFF.

V gene TRBV18 combines with J gene TRBJ2-7, with 12 nucleotides matching TRBD1. This CDR3 is built from 15 residues. V lost 3 bases, J lost 6 bases, and 6 bases stayed unmatched. The germline V gene encodes CDR1 KGHSH and CDR2 LQKENI. The CDR3 DNA sequence: TGTGCCAGCTCACCTGGGACAGGGGGCCCTGGCGAGCAGTACTTC. Translated: CASSPGTGGPGEQYF.

The rearrangement links TRBV5-4 to TRBJ2-7; TRBD1 matches at 8 bases. Trimming took 2 bases from V and 5 from J; bases not matched to a gene: 15. Germline CDR1 reads SGHNT; CDR2 reads YYREEE (reference sequence). This CDR3 region has 17 residues. CDR3 in amino acids: CASSLQLNSRGLHEQYF. CDR3 in DNA: TGTGCCAGCAGCTTACAGCTTAACTCCAGGGGGCTCCACGAGCAGTACTTC.

This sequence joins TRBV7-8 and TRBJ2-1; 15 bases align to TRBD2. This CDR3 is built from 17 residues. Per germline, CDR1 SGHVS and CDR2 FQNEAQ. V trimming: 3 bases; J trimming: 4 bases; junction bases outside the gene matches: 4. This CDR3 is CASSFGLAGGPYNEQFF. The DNA of the CDR3 is TGTGCCAGCAGCTTCGGACTAGCGGGGGGGCCTTACAATGAGCAGTTCTTC. Based on the CDR3 plus reference TRBV7-8 and TRBJ2-1, the full variable domain is GAGVSQSPRYKVAKRGQDVALRCDPISGHVSLFWYQQALGQGPEFLTYFQNEAQLDKSGLPSDRFFAERPEGSVSTLKIQRTQQEDSAVYLCASSFGLAGGPYNEQFFGPGTRLTVL.

V is TRBV12-3 or TRBV12-4 and J is TRBJ2-7; TRBD2 matches at 7 bases. The CDR3 is made up of 13 amino acids. After removal of 8 bases from V and 2 bases from J, the junction contained 6 bases not matched to a gene. As DNA, the CDR3 is TGTGCCAGCTCCGGGACTATACCCTACGAGCAGTACTTC. Translated, it gives CASSGTIPYEQYF.

The J gene is TRBJ1-1, the V gene TRBV7-8, with D possibly being TRBD1 (6 bases). CDR3 length: 14 amino acids. Trimming pared 2 bases from V and 5 bases from J, leaving 12 bases between. Germline CDR1 reads SGHVS; CDR2 reads FQNEAQ. The DNA of the CDR3 is TGTGCCAGCAGCTTAAAGCAGGGGCCAACTGAAGCTTTCTTT. Translated, it gives CASSLKQGPTEAFF.

V is TRBV5-4 and J is TRBJ2-2; 7 bases line up with TRBD2. CDR1 and CDR2 from the germline V gene are SGHNT and YYREEE (reference sequence). V gave up 4 bases and J gave up 6 bases; unmatched junction bases: 12. This CDR3 spans 16 amino acids. The CDR3 reads CASSPRTGGIPGELFF. CDR3 nucleotides: TGTGCCAGCAGCCCACGAACGGGGGGAATCCCCGGGGAGCTGTTTTTT.

V usage is TRBV5-1 and J usage is TRBJ2-2, with TRBD1 identical over 7 bases. The junction had 4 bases not matched to a gene; V was cut back by 4 bases and J by 7 bases. This CDR3 comprises 13 residues. CDR1 and CDR2 (germline): SGHRS, YFSETQ. The CDR3 region has the DNA TGCGCCAGCAGCGCACAGGGGATCGGGGAGCTGTTTTTT. It codes for CASSAQGIGELFF.

The chain recombines TRBV5-6 with TRBJ1-2; 7 bases map to TRBD1. CDR3 length equals 17 residues. The V segment lost 0 bases and the J segment 7 bases; nucleotides outside the gene matches: 15. Germline V gene lookup returns CDR1 SGHDT and CDR2 YYEEEE. The DNA of the CDR3 is TGTGCCAGCAGCTTGGGCTACGGAGAGGGGGCAGCTGGTGGCTACACCTTC. This gives the protein CASSLGYGEGAAGGYTF.

The rearrangement uses TRBV5-8 and TRBJ1-1; maybe TRBD1 (5 bases). The CDR3 totals 12 residues. Germline CDR1 SGHTS, CDR2 YDEGEE. Trimming pared 6 bases from V and 9 bases from J, leaving 15 bases between. In DNA form, the CDR3 reads TGTGCCAGCACCGGAGGGACCGCCAAAGCTTTCTTT. As protein: CASTGGTAKAFF.

The V call is TRBV9, the J call TRBJ2-3, with 11 bases aligning to TRBD2. This CDR3 has 16 amino acids. The germline V gene encodes CDR1 SGDLS and CDR2 YYNGEE. Trimming took 3 bases from V and 5 from J; bases not matched to a gene: 8. The CDR3 reads CASSETSGGRLDTQYF. CDR3 sequence (DNA): TGTGCCAGCAGCGAAACTAGCGGGGGTAGACTAGATACGCAGTATTTT.

The chain employs TRBV9 and TRBJ1-2, with D uncertain. The CDR3 is 15 amino acids. Germline values: CDR1 SGDLS, CDR2 YYNGEE. V was trimmed by 0 bases and J by 4 bases, leaving 13 bases between them. CDR3 region: CASSVDPGGSYGYTF. As DNA, the CDR3 is TGTGCCAGCAGCGTAGACCCGGGTGGTAGCTATGGCTACACCTTC.

The V and J genes are TRBV27 and TRBJ2-7; weak D call: TRBD1 (8 bases). The CDR3 has 15 amino acids. Between the trimmed V and J ends, which lost 5 bases and 3 bases, there was a span of 17 bases. Germline lookup yields CDR1 MNHEY and CDR2 SMNVEV (reference sequence). The CDR3 loop is CASSPGQGGDYEQYF. The DNA for the CDR3 is TGTGCCAGCAGTCCTGGACAGGGAGGGGACTACGAGCAGTACTTC.

J is TRBJ1-6 and V is TRBV28, with D uncertain. V was pared by 5 bases and J by 7 bases, with 21 bases between. Germline CDR1 is MDHEN and CDR2 is SYDVKM. The CDR3 covers 17 residues. CDR3 loop: CASSLYPSQLGNSPLHF. The CDR3 DNA reads TGTGCCAGCAGTCTATACCCTAGCCAACTGGGAAATTCACCCCTCCACTTT.

V gene TRBV6-2 or TRBV6-3 combines with J gene TRBJ1-5, with TRBD1 matching over 8 bases. V dropped 4 bases and J dropped 6; count of bases not matched to a gene: 11. Germline CDR1 MNHEY, CDR2 SVGEGT. CDR3 length: 16 residues. CDR3 sequence: CASSLYGQGEGQPQHF. The DNA of the CDR3 is TGTGCCAGCAGTTTATATGGACAGGGAGAAGGTCAGCCCCAGCATTTT.

This chain connects TRBV2 to TRBJ2-2; a weak D match, TRBD1 (6 bases). V lost 4 bases and J lost 4, with 13 bases in between. Germline V lookup: CDR1 SNHLY, CDR2 FYNNEI. This CDR3 contains 15 residues. The CDR3 sequence is CASSAPGDLTGELFF. The CDR3, as DNA: TGTGCCAGCAGTGCCCCAGGGGACCTCACCGGGGAGCTGTTTTTT.

The rearrangement joins TRBV12-3 or TRBV12-4 to TRBJ1-5, with D perhaps matching TRBD1 (6 bases). The V and J ends lost 6 bases and 11 bases respectively, with 14 bases between them. The length of the CDR3 is 12 residues. The CDR3 here is CASSSQGPAQHF. The CDR3 bases are TGTGCCAGCAGCTCCCAGGGGCCGGCCCAGCATTTT.

This chain joins TRBV7-9 and TRBJ2-6, with 7 nucleotides matching TRBD1. CDR1 is SEHNR and CDR2 is FQNEAQ in the germline V gene (reference sequence). V was clipped by 6 bases and J by 2 bases; unmatched bases: 4. The CDR3 covers 15 residues. The CDR3 sequence: CASRRDSTGANVLTF. CDR3 DNA: TGTGCCAGCAGAAGGGACAGTACTGGGGCCAACGTCCTGACTTTC.

V and J are TRBV11-2 and TRBJ1-1; possibly TRBD1 for D (6 bases). Deletions cut 3 bases from V and 1 base from J, with 15 bases between. Germline CDR1 is SGHAT and CDR2 is FQNNGV. The CDR3 is 16 amino acids. The CDR3 region is CASSFRIGGENTEAFF. In DNA, the CDR3 is TGTGCCAGCAGCTTCAGGATAGGGGGGGAGAACACTGAAGCTTTCTTT.

The chain uses TRBV7-2 and TRBJ1-1, with D possibly being TRBD1 (5 bases). The CDR3 has 13 residues. V was pared by 7 bases and J by 0 bases, with 9 bases between. Germline V gene lookup returns CDR1 SGHTA and CDR2 FQGNSA. CDR3 protein: CASTLGLNTEAFF. CDR3 coding DNA: TGTGCCAGCACCCTGGGGCTGAACACTGAAGCTTTCTTT.

The V call is TRBV6-5, the J call TRBJ2-2; tentatively, D is TRBD2 (5 bases). Germline V gene lookup returns CDR1 MNHEY and CDR2 SVGAGI. The CDR3 has 14 residues. Between the trimmed V and J ends, which lost 6 bases and 6 bases, there was a span of 14 bases. The CDR3 protein is CASSRGGESGELFF. Here the CDR3 DNA reads TGTGCCAGCAGCCGAGGTGGGGAGTCCGGGGAGCTGTTTTTT.

The chain joins TRBV4-2 to TRBJ1-2, with 9 bases aligning to TRBD1. Germline V CDR1 and CDR2: LGHNA, YNFKEQ. The CDR3 spans 18 residues. Losses at the gene ends were 1 base for V and 3 bases for J; bases not matched to a gene: 12. CDR3 DNA: TGTGCCAGCAGCCAAGGCCCCGGGGGACAGGGACTCCACTATGGCTACACCTTC. Translation: CASSQGPGGQGLHYGYTF.

The V gene is TRBV7-9, the J gene TRBJ1-2; maybe TRBD1 (5 bases). The V and J ends lost 5 bases and 0 bases respectively, with 13 bases between them. The germline gives CDR1 SEHNR, CDR2 FQNEAQ (reference sequence). CDR3 length equals 15 residues. In DNA, the CDR3 is TGTGCCAGCAGCCCTAAACAGGAGCCTAACTATGGCTACACCTTC. Translation: CASSPKQEPNYGYTF.

The V call is TRBV5-1, the J call TRBJ2-3, with a possible D match to TRBD2 (5 bases). V was cut by 0 bases and J by 4 bases, with 6 bases left in between. Germline V gene lookup returns CDR1 SGHRS and CDR2 YFSETQ. This CDR3 has 13 residues. The CDR3 bases are TGCGCCAGCAGCTTGGCAGCGGCAGATACGCAGTATTTT. Protein sequence: CASSLAAADTQYF.

The V and J genes are TRBV5-1 and TRBJ2-7; the match to TRBD2 covers 7 bases. CDR3 size: 14 residues. The J segment lost 0 bases and the V segment lost 4 bases, leaving 4 bases of the junction unmatched. Germline assignment: CDR1 SGHRS and CDR2 YFSETQ. The CDR3 sequence: CASSPGGGSYEQYF. The CDR3, as DNA: TGCGCCAGCAGCCCTGGCGGGGGCTCCTACGAGCAGTACTTC.

The CDR3 spells CASSIGLYQETQYF. DNA for the CDR3: TGTGCCAGTAGTATCGGACTGTACCAAGAGACCCAGTACTTC. The V gene is TRBV19, the J gene TRBJ2-5, with D possibly being TRBD2 (5 bases). Germline-derived CDR1 and CDR2 are LNHDA and SQIVND (reference sequence). Trimming stripped 3 bases from V and 0 bases from J, with 8 bases between. The CDR3 length is 14 residues. The full variable domain, with the rest looked up from reference TRBV19 and TRBJ2-5, is DGGITQSPKYLFRKEGQNVTLSCEQNLNHDAMYWYRQDPGQGLRLIYYSQIVNDFQKGDIAEGYSVSREKKESFPLTVTSAQKNPTAFYLCASSIGLYQETQYFGPGTRLLVL.

CDR3 sequence: CASSLGLAAPYEQYF. The CDR3 bases are TGTGCCAGCAGCCTGGGACTAGCGGCCCCCTACGAGCAGTACTTC. V gene TRBV5-4 combines with J gene TRBJ2-7; 11 nucleotides line up with TRBD2. The V gene's germline CDR1 is SGHNT and CDR2 YYREEE (reference sequence). J gave up 2 bases and V 4 bases, and 5 bases lay outside the gene matches. The CDR3 runs to 15 residues.

The table lists this clone with a count of one. V gene TRBV12-3 or TRBV12-4 combines with J gene TRBJ2-7, with D perhaps matching TRBD1 (5 bases). Between the trimmed V and J ends, which lost 6 bases and 13 bases, there was a span of 16 bases. There are 11 residues in the CDR3. The CDR3 loop reads CASSQGVFGYF. DNA for the CDR3: TGTGCCAGCAGCCAAGGGGTATTCGGATACTTC.

This clone was counted a single time. The chain couples TRBV2 to TRBJ1-1; D gene ambiguous. V shed 6 bases and J shed 3 bases, with 11 bases lying between them. CDR1 is SNHLY and CDR2 is FYNNEI in the germline V gene. The CDR3 length is 13 residues. The CDR3 here is CASRGRRDTEAFF. CDR3 sequence (DNA): TGTGCCAGCAGGGGGAGGAGGGACACTGAAGCTTTCTTT.